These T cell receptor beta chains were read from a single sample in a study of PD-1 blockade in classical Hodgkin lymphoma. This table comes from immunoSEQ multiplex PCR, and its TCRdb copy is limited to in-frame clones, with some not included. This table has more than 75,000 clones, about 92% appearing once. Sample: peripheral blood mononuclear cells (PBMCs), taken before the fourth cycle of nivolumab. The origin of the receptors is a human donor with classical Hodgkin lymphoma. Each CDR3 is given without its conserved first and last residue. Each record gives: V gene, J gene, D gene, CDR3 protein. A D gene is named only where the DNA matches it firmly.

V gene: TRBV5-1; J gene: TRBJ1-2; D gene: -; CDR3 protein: ASSLAGAGGYT
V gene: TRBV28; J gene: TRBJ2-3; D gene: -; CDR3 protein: ASSLWRERTDTQY
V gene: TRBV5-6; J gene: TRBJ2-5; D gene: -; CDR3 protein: ASSLMAGGGETQY
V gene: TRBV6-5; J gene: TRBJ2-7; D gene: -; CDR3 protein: ASMGRNHYEQY
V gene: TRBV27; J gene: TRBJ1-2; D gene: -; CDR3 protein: ASSLWGANYGYT
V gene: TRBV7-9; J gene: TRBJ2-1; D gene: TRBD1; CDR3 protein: ASSLRQGRSYNEQF
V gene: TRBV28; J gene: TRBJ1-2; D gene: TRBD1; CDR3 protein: ASTGQGARRRGYT
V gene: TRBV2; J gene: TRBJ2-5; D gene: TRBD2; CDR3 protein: ASSRTSGRAGETQY
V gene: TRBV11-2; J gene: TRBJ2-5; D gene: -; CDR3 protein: ASSIRALEETQY
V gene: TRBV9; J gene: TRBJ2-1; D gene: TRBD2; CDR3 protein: ATGGRSGADNEQF
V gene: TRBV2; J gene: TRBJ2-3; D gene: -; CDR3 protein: ASRSDDTLHNTQY
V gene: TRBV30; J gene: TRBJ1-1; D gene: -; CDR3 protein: AWSLQRLNTEAF
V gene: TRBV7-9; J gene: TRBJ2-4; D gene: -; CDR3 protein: ASSLGGGRFGQKNIQY
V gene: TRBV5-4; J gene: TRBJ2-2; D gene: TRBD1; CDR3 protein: ASSLGDRGGTGELF
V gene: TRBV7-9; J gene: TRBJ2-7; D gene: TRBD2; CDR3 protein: ASSSTSGKVYEQY
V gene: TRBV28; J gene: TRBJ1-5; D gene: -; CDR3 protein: ASSFGMNQPQH
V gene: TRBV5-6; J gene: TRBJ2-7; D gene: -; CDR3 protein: ASSLGTASYEQY
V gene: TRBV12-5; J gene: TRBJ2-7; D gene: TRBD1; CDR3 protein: ASGLVSGTGDSYEQY
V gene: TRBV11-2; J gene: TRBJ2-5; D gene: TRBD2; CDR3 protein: ASSFPRGGRGSSKTQY
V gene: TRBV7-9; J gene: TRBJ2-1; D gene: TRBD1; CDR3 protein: ASSRQGASYNEQF
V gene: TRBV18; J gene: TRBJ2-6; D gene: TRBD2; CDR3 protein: ASSPVGGSGANVLT
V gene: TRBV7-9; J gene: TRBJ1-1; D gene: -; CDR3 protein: ASSSAGKGVGMNTEAF
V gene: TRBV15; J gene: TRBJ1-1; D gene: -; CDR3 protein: ATSRDLGGNTEAF
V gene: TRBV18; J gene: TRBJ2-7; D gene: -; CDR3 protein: ASSPTATYEQY
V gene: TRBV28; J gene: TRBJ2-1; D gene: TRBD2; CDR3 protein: ASSFPSGSSYNEQF
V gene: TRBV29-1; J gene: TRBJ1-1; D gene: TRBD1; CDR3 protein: SVGVTGGLTEAF
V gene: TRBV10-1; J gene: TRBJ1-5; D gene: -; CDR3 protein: ASSEFVGSFSPGNQPQH
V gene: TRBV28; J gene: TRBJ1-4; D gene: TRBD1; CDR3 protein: ASTHQGAGGEKLF
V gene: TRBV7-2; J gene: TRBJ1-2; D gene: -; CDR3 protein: ASSISTGINYGYT
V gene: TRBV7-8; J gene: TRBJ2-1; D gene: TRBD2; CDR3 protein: ASSLLAGADEQF
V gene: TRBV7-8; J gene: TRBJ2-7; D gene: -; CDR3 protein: ASSLVQDYYEQY
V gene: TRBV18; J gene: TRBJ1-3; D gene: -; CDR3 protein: ASSPRRTGENTIY
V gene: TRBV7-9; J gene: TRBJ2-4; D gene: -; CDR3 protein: ASSLARDSQRLAKNIQY
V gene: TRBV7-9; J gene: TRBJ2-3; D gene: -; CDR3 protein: ASSLVASVLDTQY
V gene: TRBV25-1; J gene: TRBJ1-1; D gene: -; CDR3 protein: ASSESRASTEAF
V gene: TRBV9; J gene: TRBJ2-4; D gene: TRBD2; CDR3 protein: ASSQGLAGRNRAKNIQY
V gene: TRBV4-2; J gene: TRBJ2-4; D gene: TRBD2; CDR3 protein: ASSQDSGTSGSFIQY
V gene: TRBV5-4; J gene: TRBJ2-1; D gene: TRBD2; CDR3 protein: ASSLDRKLAGGPQF
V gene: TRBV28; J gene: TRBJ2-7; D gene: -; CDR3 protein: ASSLLGGIGQY
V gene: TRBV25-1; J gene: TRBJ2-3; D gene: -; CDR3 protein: ASAGRVSTDTQY
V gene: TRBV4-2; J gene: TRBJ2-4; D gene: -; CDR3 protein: ASSQAGAPKNIQY
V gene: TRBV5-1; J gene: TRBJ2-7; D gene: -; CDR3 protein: ASSLRGDRGYEQY
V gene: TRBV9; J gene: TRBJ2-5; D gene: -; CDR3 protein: AISWETQY